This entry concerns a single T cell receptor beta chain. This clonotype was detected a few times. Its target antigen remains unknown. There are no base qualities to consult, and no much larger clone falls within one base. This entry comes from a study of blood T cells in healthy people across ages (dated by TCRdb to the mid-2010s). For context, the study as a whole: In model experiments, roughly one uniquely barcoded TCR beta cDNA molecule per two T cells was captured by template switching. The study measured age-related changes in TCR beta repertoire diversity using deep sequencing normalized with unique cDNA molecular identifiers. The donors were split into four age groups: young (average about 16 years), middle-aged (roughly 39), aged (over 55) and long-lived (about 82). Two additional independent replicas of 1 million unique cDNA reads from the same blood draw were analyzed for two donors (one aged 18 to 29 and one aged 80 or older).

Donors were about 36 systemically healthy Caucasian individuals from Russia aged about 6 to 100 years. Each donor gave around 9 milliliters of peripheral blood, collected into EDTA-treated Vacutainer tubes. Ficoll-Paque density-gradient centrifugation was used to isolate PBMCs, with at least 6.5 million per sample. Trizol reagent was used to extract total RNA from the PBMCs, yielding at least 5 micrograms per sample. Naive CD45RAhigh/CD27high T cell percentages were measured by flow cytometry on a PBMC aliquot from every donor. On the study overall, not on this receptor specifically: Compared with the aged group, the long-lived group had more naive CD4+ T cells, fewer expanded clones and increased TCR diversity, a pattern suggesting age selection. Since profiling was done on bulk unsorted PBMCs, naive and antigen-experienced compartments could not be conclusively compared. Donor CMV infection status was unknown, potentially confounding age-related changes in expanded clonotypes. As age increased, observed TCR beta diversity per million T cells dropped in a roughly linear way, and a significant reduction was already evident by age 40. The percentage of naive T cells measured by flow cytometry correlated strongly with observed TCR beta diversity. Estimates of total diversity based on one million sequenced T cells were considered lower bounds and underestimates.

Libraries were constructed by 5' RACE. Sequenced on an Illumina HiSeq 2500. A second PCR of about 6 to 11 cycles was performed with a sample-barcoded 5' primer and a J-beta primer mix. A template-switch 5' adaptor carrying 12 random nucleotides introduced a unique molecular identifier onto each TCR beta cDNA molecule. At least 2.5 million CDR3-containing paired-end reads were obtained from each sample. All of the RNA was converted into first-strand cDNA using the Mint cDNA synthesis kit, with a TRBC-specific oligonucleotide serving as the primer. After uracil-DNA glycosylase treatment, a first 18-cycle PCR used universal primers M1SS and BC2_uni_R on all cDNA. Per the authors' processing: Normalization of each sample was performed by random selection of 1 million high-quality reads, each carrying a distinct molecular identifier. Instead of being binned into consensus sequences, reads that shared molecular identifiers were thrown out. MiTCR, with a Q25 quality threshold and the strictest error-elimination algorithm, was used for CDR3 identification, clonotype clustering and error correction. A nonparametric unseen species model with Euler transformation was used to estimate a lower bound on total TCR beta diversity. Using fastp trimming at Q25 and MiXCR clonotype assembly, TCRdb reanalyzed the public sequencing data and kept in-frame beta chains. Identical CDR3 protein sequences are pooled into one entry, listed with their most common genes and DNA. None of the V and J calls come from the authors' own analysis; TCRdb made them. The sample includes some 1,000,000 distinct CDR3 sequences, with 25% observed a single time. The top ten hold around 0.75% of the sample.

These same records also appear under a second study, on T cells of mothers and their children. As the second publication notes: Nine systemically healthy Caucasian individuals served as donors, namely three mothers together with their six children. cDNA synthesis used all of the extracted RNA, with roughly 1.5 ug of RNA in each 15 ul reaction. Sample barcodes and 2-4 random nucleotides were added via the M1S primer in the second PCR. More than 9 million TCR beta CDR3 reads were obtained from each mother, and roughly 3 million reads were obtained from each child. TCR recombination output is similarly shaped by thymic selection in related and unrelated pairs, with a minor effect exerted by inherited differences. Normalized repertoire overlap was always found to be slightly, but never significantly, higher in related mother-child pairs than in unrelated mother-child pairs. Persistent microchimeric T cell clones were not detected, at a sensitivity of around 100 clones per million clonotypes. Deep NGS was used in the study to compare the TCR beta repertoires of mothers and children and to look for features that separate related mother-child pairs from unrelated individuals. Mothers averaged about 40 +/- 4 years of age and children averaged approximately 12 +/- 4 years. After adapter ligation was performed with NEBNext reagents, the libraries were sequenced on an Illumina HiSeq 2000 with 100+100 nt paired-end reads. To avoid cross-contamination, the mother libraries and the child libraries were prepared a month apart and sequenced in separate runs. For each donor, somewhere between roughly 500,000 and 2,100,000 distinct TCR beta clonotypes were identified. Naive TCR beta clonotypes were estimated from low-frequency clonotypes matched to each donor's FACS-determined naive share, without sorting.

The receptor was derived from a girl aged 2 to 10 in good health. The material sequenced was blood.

The CDR3 protein: CASKQSYEQYF. Read as DNA, the sequence is TGTGCCAGCAAACAATCCTACGAGCAGTACTTC. The V and J genes are TRBV6-1 and TRBJ2-7; there is no confident call for the D gene. Relative to germline, V is 7 bases shorter and J is 1 base shorter, with 5 bases between their ends. Reading the germline V gene gives CDR1 MNHNS and CDR2 SASEGT. The CDR3 measures 11 amino acids from cysteine to phenylalanine. Only CDR3 DNA is held: 33 bases, read in frame from base 1.